Following are 32 T cell receptor beta chains from one sample sequenced in a study of T cells in Graves' hyperthyroidism and ophthalmopathy. TCR beta CDR3 regions were amplified from RNA transcripts. A set of HTBI primers served as the primers for a first-round RT-PCR of the TCR CDR3. One entry per CDR3 protein, called by TCRdb with MiXCR from the multiplex PCR reads. The sample holds 350,000 to 400,000 distinct CDR3 sequences, about 15% seen once. Sequencing was carried out using blood. These receptors all stem from a woman in her twenties or thirties with Graves' hyperthyroidism.

This clonotype was detected a few times. The chain couples TRBV7-9 to TRBJ2-3; D might be TRBD1 (5 bases). The V gene lost 4 bases and the J gene lost 3 bases, with 14 bases spanning the gap. The CDR3 covers 15 residues. The germline V gene encodes CDR1 SEHNR and CDR2 FQNEAQ (reference sequence). CDR3 sequence reads: CASSSNVRTTDTQYF. The CDR3 DNA reads as TGTGCCAGCAGCTCGAACGTCCGGACAACAGATACGCAGTATTTT.

The gene calls are TRBV18 and TRBJ2-1; no reliable D call. V was pared by 2 bases and J by 5 bases, with 4 bases between. CDR1 is KGHSH, CDR2 LQKENI, per germline. The CDR3 has 12 residues. The CDR3 DNA reads TGTGCCAGCTCACCAGTGGACAATGAGCAGTTCTTC. Its protein is CASSPVDNEQFF. The entire variable domain, with the rest obtained from reference TRBV18 and TRBJ2-1, is as follows: NAGVMQNPRHLVRRRGQEARLRCSPMKGHSHVYWYRQLPEEGLKFMVYLQKENIIDESGMPKERFSAEFPKEGPSILRIQQVVRGDSAAYFCASSPVDNEQFFGPGTRLTVL.

This clonotype has just a few counts. This chain joins TRBV28 and TRBJ2-4; D is ambiguous. V was cut by 11 bases and J by 7 bases, with 15 bases left in between. CDR1 and CDR2 from the germline V gene are MDHEN and SYDVKM. This CDR3 spans 12 amino acids. The CDR3 reads CAAQTPLNIQYF. CDR3 nucleotides: TGTGCCGCCCAGACACCACTCAACATTCAGTACTTC.

The sample holds many counts of this clonotype. This chain uses TRBV28 with TRBJ1-4, with D hard to call. From germline, CDR1 is MDHEN and CDR2 SYDVKM. V lost 2 bases and J 0 bases, leaving 7 bases between the germline ends. CDR3 length: 15 amino acids. In DNA form, the CDR3 reads TGTGCCAGCAGTTTACTCGGGGCAACTAATGAAAAACTGTTTTTT. Translating it yields CASSLLGATNEKLFF.

This clonotype has more than one count but fewer than ten. V gene TRBV6-9 combines with J gene TRBJ2-3, with D perhaps TRBD2 (7 bases). Per the germline V gene, CDR1 is MNHGY and CDR2 is SVAAGI. The CDR3 is 15 residues long. V lost 3 bases and J 4 bases, leaving 14 bases between the germline ends. The CDR3 nucleotides read TGTGCCAGCAGTTACGGCGGGGGCTGGGCAGATACGCAGTATTTT. This gives the protein CASSYGGGWADTQYF.

This clonotype has ten or more counts. The chain joins TRBV7-2 to TRBJ2-5, with 9 bases matching TRBD1. The V and J ends lost 4 bases and 5 bases, in that order; junction bases with no gene match: 5. The CDR3 runs 14 residues. The germline gives CDR1 SGHTA, CDR2 FQGNSA. In DNA form, the CDR3 reads TGTGCCAGCAGCTCGGGACAGGGTCGGGAGACCCAGTACTTC. It codes for CASSSGQGRETQYF.

The V call is TRBV7-2, the J call TRBJ1-3, with a weak D call TRBD1 (5 bases). CDR1 is SGHTA and CDR2 is FQGNSA in the germline V gene. The CDR3 runs 14 residues. The V end was cut by 5 bases, the J end by 2 bases, with 10 bases between. The CDR3 bases are TGTGCCAGCAGCGGACGGACACCTGGAAACACCATATATTTT. Its translation: CASSGRTPGNTIYF.

The table lists this clonotype with many counts. The chain links TRBV28 to TRBJ2-4; 10 bases agree with TRBD1. J lost 2 bases, V lost 5 bases, and 6 bases had no gene match. CDR3 size: 16 residues. CDR1 MDHEN and CDR2 SYDVKM come from the germline V gene. CDR3 region: CASSPGQGRPKNIQYF. The CDR3 region has the DNA TGTGCCAGCAGTCCGGGACAGGGGAGACCCAAAAACATTCAGTACTTC.

At least ten counts were recorded for this clonotype. V usage is TRBV18 and J usage is TRBJ1-1; 8 bases agree with TRBD1. V was pared by 3 bases and J by 1 base, with 7 bases of the junction left unmatched. Per germline, CDR1 KGHSH and CDR2 LQKENI. CDR3 size: 16 residues. CDR3 DNA: TGTGCCAGCTCACCGACGCGACAGGGGCAGAACACTGAAGCTTTCTTT. This encodes CASSPTRQGQNTEAFF. The full variable domain, its missing parts supplied by reference TRBV18 and TRBJ1-1, is NAGVMQNPRHLVRRRGQEARLRCSPMKGHSHVYWYRQLPEEGLKFMVYLQKENIIDESGMPKERFSAEFPKEGPSILRIQQVVRGDSAAYFCASSPTRQGQNTEAFFGQGTRLTVV.

This clonotype was seen more than once but under ten times. The chain couples TRBV10-3 to TRBJ2-1, with 9 nucleotides matching TRBD2. The germline V gene has CDR1 ENHRY and CDR2 SYGVKD. With V trimmed by 4 bases and J by 2 bases, 3 bases remained unmatched. The CDR3 has 15 residues. CDR3 nucleotide sequence: TGTGCCATCAGTGTCGTAGCGGGAGCCTACAATGAGCAGTTCTTC. Translation gives CAISVVAGAYNEQFF.

The rearrangement joins TRBV3-1 to TRBJ2-2; D is undetermined. This CDR3 is 15 amino acids long. The V end was cut by 4 bases, the J end by 2 bases, with 11 bases between. CDR1 and CDR2 (germline): LGHDT, YNNKEL (reference sequence). The CDR3 nucleotides read TGTGCCAGCAGCCCCCCGGGCAAAAACACCGGGGAGCTGTTTTTT. This codes for CASSPPGKNTGELFF. Based on the CDR3 plus reference TRBV3-1 and TRBJ2-2, the full variable domain is DTAVSQTPKYLVTQMGNDKSIKCEQNLGHDTMYWYKQDSKKFLKIMFSYNNKELIINETVPNRFSPKSPDKAHLNLHINSLELGDSAVYFCASSPPGKNTGELFFGEGSRLTVL.

This clonotype has at least ten counts. The chain couples TRBV6-6 to TRBJ1-5; tentative D call: TRBD1 (6 bases). CDR1 and CDR2 (germline): MNHNY, SVGAGI (reference sequence). V shed 1 base and J shed 5 bases, with 15 bases lying between them. The CDR3 sequence is 16 residues long. This CDR3 reads CASSYYPPQGDQPQHF. The CDR3 DNA reads TGTGCCAGCAGTTACTACCCCCCACAGGGAGATCAGCCCCAGCATTTT.

This clonotype was detected many times. This chain joins TRBV6-1 and TRBJ1-1; possible D gene TRBD1, 5 bases. The germline V gene encodes CDR1 MNHNS and CDR2 SASEGT. CDR3 length: 11 amino acids. V was shortened by 6 bases and J by 3 bases, with 5 bases between the two germline ends. CDR3 nucleotides: TGTGCCAGCAGGGGGGACACTGAAGCTTTCTTT. Its protein is CASRGDTEAFF.

J is TRBJ2-5 and V is TRBV5-1, with 12 bases lining up with TRBD1. Looked up from germline, CDR1 is SGHRS and CDR2 is YFSETQ. The CDR3 totals 16 residues. The junction had 9 bases not matched to a gene; V was cut back by 4 bases and J by 5 bases. The CDR3 loop reads CASSVGTGGVGETQYF. The CDR3, as DNA: TGCGCCAGCAGCGTCGGGACAGGGGGCGTGGGGGAGACCCAGTACTTC.

This clonotype was detected many times. The V call is TRBV5-8, the J call TRBJ1-1; tentatively, D is TRBD1 (5 bases). V lost 4 bases and J 2 bases, leaving 18 bases between the germline ends. The germline CDR1 and CDR2 sequences are SGHTS and YDEGEE. The CDR3 length is 16 residues. The CDR3 DNA is TGTGCCAGCAGCCCCGGGCAGGCCGGGGGAAACACTGAAGCTTTCTTT. Amino acid sequence: CASSPGQAGGNTEAFF.

This clonotype was recorded many times. This chain connects TRBV18 to TRBJ2-1, with D uncertain. V was shortened by 0 bases and J by 6 bases, with 12 bases between the two germline ends. The CDR3 totals 15 residues. CDR1 KGHSH and CDR2 LQKENI come from the germline V gene. The CDR3 sequence is CASSPPDLFSNEQFF. DNA of the CDR3: TGTGCCAGCTCACCACCGGACCTGTTTAGCAATGAGCAGTTCTTC.

This clonotype was seen a few times. V usage is TRBV27 and J usage is TRBJ1-5; weak D call: TRBD1 (6 bases). There are 13 residues in the CDR3. CDR1 and CDR2 (germline): MNHEY, SMNVEV (reference sequence). V shed 7 bases and J shed 5 bases, with 12 bases lying between them. The CDR3 here is CASKKTGHQPQHF. The CDR3 nucleotides read TGTGCCAGCAAGAAGACAGGACATCAGCCCCAGCATTTT.

This clonotype was seen ten or more times. The rearrangement joins TRBV3-1 to TRBJ2-7; no clear D gene. This CDR3 has 13 amino acids. V lost 3 bases and J 1 base, leaving 7 bases between the germline ends. CDR1 and CDR2 (germline): LGHDT, YNNKEL (reference sequence). The CDR3 reads CASSHSGSYEQYF. The DNA of the CDR3 is TGTGCCAGCAGCCATTCAGGATCCTACGAGCAGTACTTC.

This clonotype was recorded a few times. The genes are TRBV28 and TRBJ2-2; TRBD2 aligns across 11 bases. The CDR3 extends over 14 amino acids. Germline V gives CDR1 MDHEN, CDR2 SYDVKM. V dropped 6 bases and J dropped 6; count of bases not matched to a gene: 3. CDR3 region: CASRRLAGSGELFF. In DNA form, the CDR3 reads TGTGCCAGCAGGCGACTAGCGGGATCCGGGGAGCTGTTTTTT.

This clonotype was seen ten or more times. The chain uses TRBV28 and TRBJ1-4; D is undetermined. Trimming cost V 6 bases and J 1 base, with 12 bases left between them. This CDR3 comprises 15 residues. CDR1 and CDR2 from the germline V gene are MDHEN and SYDVKM. CDR3 DNA: TGTGCCAGCAGCCGCGATCCGCAAACTAATGAAAAACTGTTTTTT. Amino acid sequence: CASSRDPQTNEKLFF.

This clonotype was picked up a small number of times. In DNA, the CDR3 is TGTGCCACCAGTGATTTTACTAATCAGCCCCAGCATTTT. This translates into CATSDFTNQPQHF. The V call is TRBV24-1, the J call TRBJ1-5; D call uncertain. The CDR3 consists of 13 residues. V dropped 1 base and J dropped 4 bases, with 4 bases sitting between them. Germline-derived CDR1 and CDR2 are KGHDR and SFDVKD.

This clonotype was detected a few times. This chain connects TRBV6-5 to TRBJ1-2; perhaps TRBD1 as D (6 bases). CDR1 is MNHEY, CDR2 SVGAGI, per germline. The CDR3 loop spans 16 amino acids. The V gene lost 0 bases and the J gene lost 0 bases, with 11 bases spanning the gap. As DNA, the CDR3 is TGTGCCAGCAGTTACTCAGGGAGGGGGACTAACTATGGCTACACCTTC. Translation gives CASSYSGRGTNYGYTF.

This clonotype has at least ten counts. The chain is built from TRBV28 and TRBJ2-4; perhaps TRBD1 as D (6 bases). V shed 1 base and J shed 3 bases, with 16 bases lying between them. Germline V CDR1 and CDR2: MDHEN, SYDVKM. The length of the CDR3 is 17 residues. CDR3 sequence reads: CASSLLAAGANKNIQYF. The CDR3 bases are TGTGCCAGCAGTTTATTAGCCGCAGGGGCGAACAAAAACATTCAGTACTTC.

The J gene is TRBJ2-3, the V gene TRBV3-1, with 8 bases that match TRBD2. This CDR3 is 13 amino acids long. Unmatched junction bases numbered 4, after V lost 4 bases and J lost 7 bases. Germline V CDR1 and CDR2: LGHDT, YNNKEL (reference sequence). The CDR3 spells CASSRSGRNTQYF. In DNA form, the CDR3 reads TGTGCCAGCAGCCGGAGCGGGAGAAATACGCAGTATTTT.

This clonotype came up a few times. This chain joins TRBV5-1 and TRBJ2-3; the D is unclear. The CDR3 has 16 amino acids. V was trimmed by 2 bases and J by 0 bases, leaving 13 bases between them. Germline V CDR1 and CDR2: SGHRS, YFSETQ. The CDR3: CASSFFRASSTDTQYF. Here the CDR3 DNA reads TGCGCCAGCAGCTTCTTCCGGGCTTCCAGCACAGATACGCAGTATTTT.

This clonotype was picked up many times. The chain uses TRBV28 and TRBJ2-5; 11 nucleotides align to TRBD2. The ends lost 3 bases at V and 9 bases at J; junction bases unmatched: 12. The CDR3 consists of 16 residues. Germline V gene sequence: CDR1 MDHEN, CDR2 SYDVKM. The CDR3 is CASSLVRLAGPAAQYF. The CDR3 coding sequence is TGTGCCAGCAGTTTGGTTAGACTAGCGGGGCCAGCGGCCCAGTACTTC.

The chain joins TRBV5-1 to TRBJ1-4; a possible D gene is TRBD1 (5 bases). V lost 0 bases, J lost 7 bases, and 10 bases lay in between. The germline V gene has CDR1 SGHRS and CDR2 YFSETQ. CDR3 length equals 14 residues. CDR3 coding DNA: TGCGCCAGCAGCTTGGGACAGATAGGTGAAAAACTGTTTTTT. This gives the protein CASSLGQIGEKLFF.

The CDR3 DNA reads TGTGCCAGCACCCCACTGGGACAGGGGACCTACGAGCAGTACTTC. Its protein is CASTPLGQGTYEQYF. This chain links TRBV27 with TRBJ2-7; 10 bases are shared with TRBD1. The length of the CDR3 is 15 residues. Germline CDR1 reads MNHEY; CDR2 reads SMNVEV (reference sequence). J lost 2 bases, V lost 7 bases, and 8 bases had no gene match.

This clonotype was detected ten times or more. V usage is TRBV11-2 and J usage is TRBJ2-5, with 9 bases aligning to TRBD1. The CDR3 loop spans 15 amino acids. Germline assignment: CDR1 SGHAT and CDR2 FQNNGV. The V segment lost 0 bases and the J segment 5 bases; nucleotides outside the gene matches: 4. For the CDR3, the DNA is TGTGCCAGCAGCTTAGATGACAGGGGGGGCGAGACCCAGTACTTC. Protein: CASSLDDRGGETQYF.

This clonotype appeared many times. The chain has TRBV7-2 and TRBJ2-1, with a tentative D call TRBD2 (6 bases). The CDR3 extends over 13 amino acids. Germline-derived CDR1 and CDR2 are SGHTA and FQGNSA. The V end lost 4 bases, the J end lost 6 bases, and 10 bases lay between the germline ends. CDR3 coding DNA: TGTGCCAGCAGCTGGGGGGAAGTCAATGAGCAGTTCTTC. It yields the protein CASSWGEVNEQFF.

This chain connects TRBV14 to TRBJ2-3; 7 bases agree with TRBD2. The junction had 8 bases not matched to a gene; V was cut back by 2 bases and J by 0 bases. Germline-derived CDR1 and CDR2 are SGHDN and FVKESK. The CDR3 has 17 residues. The CDR3 is CASSQLGGSGSTDTQYF. In DNA form, the CDR3 reads TGTGCCAGCAGCCAACTAGGAGGTAGCGGGAGCACAGATACGCAGTATTTT.

The chain couples TRBV24-1 to TRBJ2-7; 7 nucleotides line up with TRBD1. With V trimmed by 4 bases and J by 5 bases, 10 bases remained unmatched. The CDR3 has 15 residues. Germline values: CDR1 KGHDR, CDR2 SFDVKD. The CDR3 nucleotides read TGTGCCACCAGTGACCCGACAGGGACCGCGGACGAGCAGTACTTC. This encodes CATSDPTGTADEQYF.